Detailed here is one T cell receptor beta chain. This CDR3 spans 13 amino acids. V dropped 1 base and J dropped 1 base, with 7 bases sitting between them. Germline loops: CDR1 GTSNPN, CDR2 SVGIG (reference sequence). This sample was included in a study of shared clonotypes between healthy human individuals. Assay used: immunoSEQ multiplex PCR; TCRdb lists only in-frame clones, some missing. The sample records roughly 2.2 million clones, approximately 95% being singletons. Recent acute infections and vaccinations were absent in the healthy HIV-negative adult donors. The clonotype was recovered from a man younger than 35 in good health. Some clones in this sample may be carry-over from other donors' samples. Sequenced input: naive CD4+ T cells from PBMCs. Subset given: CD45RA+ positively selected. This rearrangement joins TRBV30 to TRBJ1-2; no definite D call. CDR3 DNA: TGTGCCTGGAGTGCCAGGATTAACTATGGCTACACCTTC. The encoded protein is CAWSARINYGYTF.